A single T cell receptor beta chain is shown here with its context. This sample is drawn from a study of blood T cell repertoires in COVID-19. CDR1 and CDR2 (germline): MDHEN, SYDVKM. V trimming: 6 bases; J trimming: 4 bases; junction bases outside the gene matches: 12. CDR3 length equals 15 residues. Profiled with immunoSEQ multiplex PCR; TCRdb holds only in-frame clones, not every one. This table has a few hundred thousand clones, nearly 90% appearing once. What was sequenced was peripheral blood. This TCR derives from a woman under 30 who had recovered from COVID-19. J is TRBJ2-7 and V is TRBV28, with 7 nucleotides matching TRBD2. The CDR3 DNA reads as TGTGCCAGCAGCCTCGGATGGCGGGAGAGTTACGAGCAGTACTTC. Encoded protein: CASSLGWRESYEQYF.